The clone carrying this T cell receptor beta chain was observed once. The sample belongs to a study of blood T cell repertoires in COVID-19. Study-level background: Samples of COVID-19 (acute and convalescent) were obtained from the United States, Italy and Spain. T cells, B-cell-depleted T cells, or PBMCs supplied cDNA or gDNA.

Authors' processing steps: Amplifying reference gene primers gave estimates of nucleated cell counts. Here immunoSEQ multiplex PCR was the method, and the copy in TCRdb shows in-frame clones only, minus some. Clonal size and the V and J genes are those of that table, whereas D and trimming came from the DNA. The sample consists of about 200,000 clones, about 93% of them appearing once. The sequenced sample was peripheral blood. This receptor was identified in a man aged 50 or older with acute or convalescent COVID-19.

The CDR3 sequence: CASSVAVSGNTIYF. CDR3 in DNA: TGTGCCAGCAGCGTAGCTGTGTCTGGAAACACCATATATTTT. This sequence joins TRBV9 and TRBJ1-3; no clear D gene. The germline V and J ends were trimmed by 0 bases and 1 base, with 5 bases remaining between them. Germline V gene data show CDR1 as SGDLS and CDR2 as YYNGEE. This CDR3 has 14 residues.